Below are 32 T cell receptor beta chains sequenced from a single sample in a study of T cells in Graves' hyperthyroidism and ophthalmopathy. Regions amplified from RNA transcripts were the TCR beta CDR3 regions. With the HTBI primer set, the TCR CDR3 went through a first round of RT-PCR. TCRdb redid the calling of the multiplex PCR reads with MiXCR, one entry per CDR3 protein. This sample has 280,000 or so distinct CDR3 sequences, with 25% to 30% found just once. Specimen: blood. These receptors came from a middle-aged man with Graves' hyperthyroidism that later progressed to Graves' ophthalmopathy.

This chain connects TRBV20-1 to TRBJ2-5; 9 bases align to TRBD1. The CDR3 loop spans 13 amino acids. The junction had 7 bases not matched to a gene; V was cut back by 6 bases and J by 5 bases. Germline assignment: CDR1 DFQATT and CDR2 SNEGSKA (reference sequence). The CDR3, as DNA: TGCAGTGCACACAGGGACAGGGTTGAGACCCAGTACTTC. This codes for CSAHRDRVETQYF.

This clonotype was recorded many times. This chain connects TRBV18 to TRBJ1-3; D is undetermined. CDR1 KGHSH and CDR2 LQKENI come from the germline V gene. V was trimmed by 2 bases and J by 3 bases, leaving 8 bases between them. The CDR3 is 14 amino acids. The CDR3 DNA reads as TGTGCCAGCTCACCAGCTGGGTTTGGAAACACCATATATTTT. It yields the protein CASSPAGFGNTIYF.

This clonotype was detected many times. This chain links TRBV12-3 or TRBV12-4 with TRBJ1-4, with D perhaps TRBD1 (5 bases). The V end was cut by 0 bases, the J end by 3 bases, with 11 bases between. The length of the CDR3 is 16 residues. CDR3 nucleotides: TGTGCCAGCAGTTTAGCGCGTGGGGCCGCTAATGAAAAACTGTTTTTT. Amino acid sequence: CASSLARGAANEKLFF.

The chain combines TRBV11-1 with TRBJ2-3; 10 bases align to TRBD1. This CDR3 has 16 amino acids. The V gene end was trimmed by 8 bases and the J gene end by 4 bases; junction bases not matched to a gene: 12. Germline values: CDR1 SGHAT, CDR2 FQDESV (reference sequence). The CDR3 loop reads CASGSRDRGFADTQYF. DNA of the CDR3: TGTGCCAGCGGATCCCGGGACAGGGGTTTTGCAGATACGCAGTATTTT.

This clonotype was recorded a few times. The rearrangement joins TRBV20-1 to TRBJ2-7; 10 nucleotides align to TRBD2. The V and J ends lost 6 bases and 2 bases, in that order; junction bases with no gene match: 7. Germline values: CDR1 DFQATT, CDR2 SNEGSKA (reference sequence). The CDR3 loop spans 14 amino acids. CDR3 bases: TGCAGTGCGCTACGGACTAGCGGAACCTACGAGCAGTACTTC. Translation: CSALRTSGTYEQYF.

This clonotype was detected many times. CDR3 sequence reads: CASSQVRGRRTEDTEAFF. The DNA for the CDR3 is TGCGCCAGCAGCCAAGTCAGGGGGCGACGAACTGAGGACACTGAAGCTTTCTTT. The V gene is TRBV4-1, the J gene TRBJ1-1; 8 positions agree with TRBD1. The CDR3 contains 18 residues. V was clipped by 1 base and J by 3 bases; unmatched bases: 13. Germline V CDR1 and CDR2: MGHRA, YSYEKL.

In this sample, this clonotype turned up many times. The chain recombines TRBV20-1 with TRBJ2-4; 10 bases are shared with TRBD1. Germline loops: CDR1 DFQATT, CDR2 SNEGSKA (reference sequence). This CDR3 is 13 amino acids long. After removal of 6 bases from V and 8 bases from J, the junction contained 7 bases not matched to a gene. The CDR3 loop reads CSAHGQGEDIQYF. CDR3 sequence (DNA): TGCAGTGCCCATGGACAGGGGGAGGACATTCAGTACTTC.

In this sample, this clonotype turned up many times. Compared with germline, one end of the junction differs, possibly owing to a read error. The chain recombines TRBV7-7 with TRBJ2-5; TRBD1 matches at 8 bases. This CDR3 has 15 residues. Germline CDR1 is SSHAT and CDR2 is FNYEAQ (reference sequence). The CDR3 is CASSPEGQDPETQYF. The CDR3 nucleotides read TGTGCTAGCAGCCCAGAGGGACAGGACCCAGAGACCCAGTACTTC.

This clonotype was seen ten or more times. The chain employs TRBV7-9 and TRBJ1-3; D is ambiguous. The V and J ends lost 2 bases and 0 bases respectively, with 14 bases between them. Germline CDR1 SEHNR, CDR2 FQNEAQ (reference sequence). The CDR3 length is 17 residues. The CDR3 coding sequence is TGTGCCAGCAGCTTATCTCTCCGCGTGGGCTCTGGAAACACCATATATTTT. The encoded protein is CASSLSLRVGSGNTIYF.

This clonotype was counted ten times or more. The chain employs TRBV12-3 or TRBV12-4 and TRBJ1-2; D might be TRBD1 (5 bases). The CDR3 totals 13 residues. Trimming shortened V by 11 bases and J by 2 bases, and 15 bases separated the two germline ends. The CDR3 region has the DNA TGTGCCTCCCGGGGCCGAGGGAACTATGGCTACACCTTC. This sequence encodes CASRGRGNYGYTF.

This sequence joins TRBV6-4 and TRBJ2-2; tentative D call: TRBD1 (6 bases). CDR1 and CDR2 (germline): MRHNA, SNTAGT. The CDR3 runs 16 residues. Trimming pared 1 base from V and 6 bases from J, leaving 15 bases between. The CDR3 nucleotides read TGTGCCAGCAGTGACTATTGGGGGCTCAGCGCCGGGGAGCTGTTTTTT. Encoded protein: CASSDYWGLSAGELFF.

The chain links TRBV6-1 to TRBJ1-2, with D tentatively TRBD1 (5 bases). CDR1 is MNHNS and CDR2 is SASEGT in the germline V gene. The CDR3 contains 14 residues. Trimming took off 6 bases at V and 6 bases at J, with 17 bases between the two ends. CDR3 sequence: CASSPGTFNHGYTF. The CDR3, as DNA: TGTGCCAGCAGCCCCGGGACTTTTAATCATGGCTACACCTTC.

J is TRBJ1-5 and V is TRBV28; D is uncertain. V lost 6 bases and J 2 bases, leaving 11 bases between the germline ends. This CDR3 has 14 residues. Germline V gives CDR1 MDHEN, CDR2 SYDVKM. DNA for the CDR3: TGTGCCAGCAGGTCTGGGTCGGGCAATCAGCCCCAGCATTTT. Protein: CASRSGSGNQPQHF.

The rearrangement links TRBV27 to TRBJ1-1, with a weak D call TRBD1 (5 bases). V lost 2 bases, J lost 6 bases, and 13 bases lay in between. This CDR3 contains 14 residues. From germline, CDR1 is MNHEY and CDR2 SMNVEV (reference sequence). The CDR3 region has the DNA TGTGCCAGCAGTTTACAGGGTTTGTGGTCTGAAGCTTTCTTT. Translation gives CASSLQGLWSEAFF.

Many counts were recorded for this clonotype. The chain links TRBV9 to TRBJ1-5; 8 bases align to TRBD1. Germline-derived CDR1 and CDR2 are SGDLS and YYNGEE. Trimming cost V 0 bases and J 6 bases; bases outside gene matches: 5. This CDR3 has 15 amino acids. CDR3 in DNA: TGTGCCAGCAGCGTAGGAGGTACAGGGGGTCAGCCCCAGCATTTT. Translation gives CASSVGGTGGQPQHF.

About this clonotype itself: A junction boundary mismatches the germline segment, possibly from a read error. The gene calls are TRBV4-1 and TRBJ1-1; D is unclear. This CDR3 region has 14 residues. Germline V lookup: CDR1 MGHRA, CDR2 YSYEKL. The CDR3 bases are TGCGCCAGCAGCCAAGTCCCTGATTGGAATGAAGCCTTCTTT. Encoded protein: CASSQVPDWNEAFF.

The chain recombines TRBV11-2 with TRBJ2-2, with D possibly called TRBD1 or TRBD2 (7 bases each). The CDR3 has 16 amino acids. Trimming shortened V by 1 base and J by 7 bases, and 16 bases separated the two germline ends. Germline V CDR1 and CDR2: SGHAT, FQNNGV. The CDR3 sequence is CASSLGQGGVNGELFF. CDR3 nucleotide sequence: TGTGCCAGCAGCTTAGGCCAGGGGGGGGTCAACGGGGAGCTGTTTTTT.

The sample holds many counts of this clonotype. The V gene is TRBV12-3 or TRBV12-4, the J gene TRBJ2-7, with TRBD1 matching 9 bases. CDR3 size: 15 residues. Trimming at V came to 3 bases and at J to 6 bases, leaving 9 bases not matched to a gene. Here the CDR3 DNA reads TGTGCCAGCAGTTTGGGACAGGGTACCCCCTTCGAGCAGTACTTC. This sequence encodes CASSLGQGTPFEQYF.

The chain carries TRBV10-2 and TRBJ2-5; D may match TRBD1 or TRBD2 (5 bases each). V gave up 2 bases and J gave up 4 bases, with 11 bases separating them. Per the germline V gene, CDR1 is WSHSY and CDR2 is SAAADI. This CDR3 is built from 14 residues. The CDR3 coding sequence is TGCGCCAGCAGTGAGGATGGTGGGGGAGAGACCCAGTACTTC. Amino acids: CASSEDGGGETQYF.

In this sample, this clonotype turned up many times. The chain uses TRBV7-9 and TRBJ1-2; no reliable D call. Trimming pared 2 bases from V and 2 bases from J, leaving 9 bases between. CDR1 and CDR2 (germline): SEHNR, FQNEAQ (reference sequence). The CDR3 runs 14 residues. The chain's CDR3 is CASSLPVDNYGYTF. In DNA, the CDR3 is TGTGCCAGCAGCTTACCGGTAGACAACTATGGCTACACCTTC.

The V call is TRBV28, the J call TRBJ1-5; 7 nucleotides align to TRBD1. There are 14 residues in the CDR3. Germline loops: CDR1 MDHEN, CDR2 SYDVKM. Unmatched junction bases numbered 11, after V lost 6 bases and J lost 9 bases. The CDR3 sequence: CASRPGQRYLPQHF. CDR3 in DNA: TGTGCCAGCAGACCGGGACAGCGGTACCTGCCCCAGCATTTT.

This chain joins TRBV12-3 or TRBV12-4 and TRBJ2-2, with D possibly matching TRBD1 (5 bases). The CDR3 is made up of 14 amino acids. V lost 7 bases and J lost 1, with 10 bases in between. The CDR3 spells CASTLDKNTGELFF. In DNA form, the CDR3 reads TGTGCCAGCACTTTGGACAAGAACACCGGGGAGCTGTTTTTT.

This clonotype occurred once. In DNA, the CDR3 is TGTGCCAGCAGTTTAGCAGTGGGCAGGACAGGGCGAAACAATCAGCCCCAGCATTTT. Amino acids: CASSLAVGRTGRNNQPQHF. This chain connects TRBV12-3 or TRBV12-4 to TRBJ1-5, with 8 bases matching TRBD1. The CDR3 length is 19 residues. V trimming: 0 bases; J trimming: 3 bases; junction bases outside the gene matches: 13.

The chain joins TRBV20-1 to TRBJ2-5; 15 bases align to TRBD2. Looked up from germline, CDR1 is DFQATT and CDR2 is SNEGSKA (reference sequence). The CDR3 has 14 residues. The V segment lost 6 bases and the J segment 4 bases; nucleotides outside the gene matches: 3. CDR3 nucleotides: TGCAGTGCCCGGACTAGCGGGGGGGGAGAGACCCAGTACTTC. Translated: CSARTSGGGETQYF.

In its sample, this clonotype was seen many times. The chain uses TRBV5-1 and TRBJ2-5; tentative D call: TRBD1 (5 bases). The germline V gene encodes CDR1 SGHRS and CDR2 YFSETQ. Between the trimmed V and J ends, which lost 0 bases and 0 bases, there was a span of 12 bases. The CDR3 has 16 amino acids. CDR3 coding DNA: TGCGCCAGCAGCTTGGCCCTGAGGACACACCAAGAGACCCAGTACTTC. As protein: CASSLALRTHQETQYF. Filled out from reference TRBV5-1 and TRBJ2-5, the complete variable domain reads KAGVTQTPRYLIKTRGQQVTLSCSPISGHRSVSWYQQTPGQGLQFLFEYFSETQRNKGNFPGRFSGRQFSNSRSEMNVSTLELGDSALYLCASSLALRTHQETQYFGPGTRLLVL.

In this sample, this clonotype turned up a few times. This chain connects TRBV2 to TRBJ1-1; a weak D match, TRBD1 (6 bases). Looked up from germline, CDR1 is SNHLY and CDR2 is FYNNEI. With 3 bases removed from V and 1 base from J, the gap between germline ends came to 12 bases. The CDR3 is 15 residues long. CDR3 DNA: TGTGCCAGCAGTGACAACAGGGCCTCGAACACTGAAGCTTTCTTT. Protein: CASSDNRASNTEAFF.

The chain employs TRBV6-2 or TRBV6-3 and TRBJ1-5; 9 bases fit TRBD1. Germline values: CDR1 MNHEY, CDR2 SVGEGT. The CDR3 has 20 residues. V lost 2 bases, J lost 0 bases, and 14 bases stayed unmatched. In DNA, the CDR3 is TGTGCCAGCAGTTACCCGACCGGGACAGGGAAGTATCGTAGCAATCAGCCCCAGCATTTT. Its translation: CASSYPTGTGKYRSNQPQHF.

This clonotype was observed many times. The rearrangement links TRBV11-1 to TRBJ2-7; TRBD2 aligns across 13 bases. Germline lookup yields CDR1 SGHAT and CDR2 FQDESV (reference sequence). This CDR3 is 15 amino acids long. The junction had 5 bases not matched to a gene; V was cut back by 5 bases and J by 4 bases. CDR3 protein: CASSPRLAGGYEQYF. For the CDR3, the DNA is TGTGCCAGCAGCCCGAGACTAGCGGGAGGATACGAGCAGTACTTC.

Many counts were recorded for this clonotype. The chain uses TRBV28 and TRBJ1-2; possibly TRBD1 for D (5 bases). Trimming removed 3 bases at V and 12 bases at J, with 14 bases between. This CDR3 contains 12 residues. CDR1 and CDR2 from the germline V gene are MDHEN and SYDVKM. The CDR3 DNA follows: TGTGCCAGCAGTTTGAATCAGGGTGTCCACACCTTC. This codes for CASSLNQGVHTF.

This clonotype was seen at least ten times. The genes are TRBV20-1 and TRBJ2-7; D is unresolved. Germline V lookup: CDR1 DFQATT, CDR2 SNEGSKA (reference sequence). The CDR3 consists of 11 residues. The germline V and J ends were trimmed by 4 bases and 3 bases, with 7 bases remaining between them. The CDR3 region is CSAIRSYEQYF. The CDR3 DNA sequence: TGCAGTGCTATACGAAGCTACGAGCAGTACTTC.

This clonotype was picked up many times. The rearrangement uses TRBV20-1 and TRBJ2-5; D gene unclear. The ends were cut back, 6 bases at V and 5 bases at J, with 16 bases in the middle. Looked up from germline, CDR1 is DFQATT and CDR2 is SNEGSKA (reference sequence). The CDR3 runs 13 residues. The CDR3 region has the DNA TGCAGTGCCCGAACACCTACTGGGGAGACCCAGTACTTC. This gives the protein CSARTPTGETQYF.

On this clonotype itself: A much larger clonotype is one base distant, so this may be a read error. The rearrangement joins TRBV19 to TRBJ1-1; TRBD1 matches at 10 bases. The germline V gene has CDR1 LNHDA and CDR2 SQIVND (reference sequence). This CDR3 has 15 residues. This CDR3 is CVSTYLGTGETEAFF. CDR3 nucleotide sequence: TGTGTCAGTACCTACTTGGGGACAGGGGAGACTGAAGCTTTCTTT.